This T cell receptor (beta chain) was obtained from a study of tissue T cells after allogeneic stem cell transplantation. Background on the study: Viable blood and marrow gave sorted CD3+ T cells if numbers allowed.

Between the trimmed V and J ends, which lost 2 bases and 0 bases, there was a span of 11 bases. Germline V gene sequence: CDR1 MNHNS, CDR2 SASEGT. This CDR3 spans 15 amino acids. TCRbeta CDR3 was sequenced at survey depth with template counts. Measured with immunoSEQ multiplex PCR; TCRdb has only the in-frame clones, and not every one. The sample has 35,000 to 50,000 clones; roughly 90% are singletons. This clone was counted a few times. Its cognate antigen is unknown. Study-level points and caveats: This small cohort was clinically heterogeneous, and sampling depth was a limitation.

The TCR originated in a woman aged 35-75 years who later had graft-versus-host disease after an allogeneic stem cell transplant. The V gene is TRBV6-1, the J gene TRBJ2-7, with D unresolved. The material was blood, obtained before transplantation. CDR3 nucleotide sequence: TGTGCCAGCAGTGAACAAGTCAGGAGCTCCTACGAGCAGTACTTC. It specifies CASSEQVRSSYEQYF.